These 18 T cell receptor beta chains share one sample of origin, sequenced in a study of post-analysis software for immune sequencing data. General study points: TRBV5-6, TRBV5-1 and TRBV20-1 belonged to a set of roughly 5 TRBV segments that were more frequent in patients than controls.

No antigen has been identified for these receptors. Built from TCR beta cDNA, the libraries had unique molecular identifiers in them. TCRdb re-analysed the PCR reads in MiXCR, keeping a single row per CDR3 protein. The data show some 800,000 distinct CDR3 sequences, more than 45% seen once. Sample: blood. Receptor source: a girl aged 10 to 17 with multiple sclerosis.

The J gene is TRBJ2-5, the V gene TRBV20-1, with 7 bases fitting TRBD1. The germline V gene has CDR1 DFQATT and CDR2 SNEGSKA (reference sequence). The V gene end was trimmed by 1 base and the J gene end by 1 base; junction bases not matched to a gene: 6. This CDR3 has 15 amino acids. This chain's CDR3 is CSARVLGTVQETQYF. The CDR3 nucleotides read TGCAGTGCTAGAGTCTTGGGGACAGTCCAAGAGACCCAGTACTTC.

This clonotype was observed a handful of times. The chain joins TRBV29-1 to TRBJ2-1; D may be TRBD1 (6 bases). This CDR3 is built from 15 residues. Germline CDR1 reads SQVTM; CDR2 reads ANQGSEA. V lost 6 bases and J 2 bases, leaving 17 bases between the germline ends. CDR3 protein: CSVERGGPPYNEQFF. The CDR3 region has the DNA TGCAGCGTAGAGAGAGGGGGACCCCCCTACAATGAGCAGTTCTTC.

The rearrangement joins TRBV6-5 to TRBJ2-3; D gene unclear. The CDR3 has 14 residues. V was cut by 2 bases and J by 0 bases, with 6 bases left in between. CDR1 MNHEY and CDR2 SVGAGI come from the germline V gene. DNA of the CDR3: TGTGCCAGCAGTTACGGGTTGAGCACAGATACGCAGTATTTT. Encoded protein: CASSYGLSTDTQYF.

The V gene is TRBV12-3 or TRBV12-4, the J gene TRBJ1-2, with a weak D call TRBD1 (5 bases). This CDR3 has 14 residues. Trimming cost V 7 bases and J 0 bases, with 12 bases left between them. In nucleotides, the CDR3 is TGTGCCAGCACGCTCGACAGAGCTAACTATGGCTACACCTTC. Protein product: CASTLDRANYGYTF.

The CDR3 DNA follows: TGCGCCAGCAGCTACGGGACAGCAGAGACCCAGTACTTC. Amino acids: CASSYGTAETQYF. This chain connects TRBV5-1 to TRBJ2-5; 7 bases agree with TRBD1. The CDR3 spans 13 residues. The germline gives CDR1 SGHRS, CDR2 YFSETQ. V dropped 3 bases and J dropped 4; count of bases not matched to a gene: 3.

Points on this clonotype: Germline and junction disagree at one end, which may indicate a read error. The rearrangement joins TRBV4-2 to TRBJ2-6; 7 bases match TRBD1. Germline V CDR1 and CDR2: LGHNA, YNFKEQ. The CDR3 is 15 amino acids. CDR3: CASSPGQPGASVLTF. The CDR3 nucleotides read TGTGCCAGCAGCCCGGGACAGCCCGGGGCCAGCGTCCTGACTTTC.

CDR3: CASSYSGGSWDEQYF. CDR3 nucleotides: TGTGCCAGCAGTTACTCGGGCGGGAGTTGGGACGAGCAGTACTTC. The chain combines TRBV6-2 or TRBV6-3 with TRBJ2-4; 7 bases align to TRBD2. Near its end, the DNA agrees better with TRBJ2-7, so the J call may be wrong. The CDR3 sequence is 15 residues long. Germline loops: CDR1 MNHEY, CDR2 SVGEGT.

This clonotype has just a few counts. The chain uses TRBV6-5 and TRBJ2-3, with 8 bases identical to TRBD2. CDR1 and CDR2 (germline): MNHEY, SVGAGI. After removal of 2 bases from V and 8 bases from J, the junction contained 0 bases not matched to a gene. CDR3 size: 12 residues. In nucleotides, the CDR3 is TGTGCCAGCAGTTACCGGGGGGGTACGCAGTATTTT. This sequence encodes CASSYRGGTQYF.

V and J are TRBV3-1 and TRBJ2-3; perhaps TRBD2 as D (5 bases). The CDR3 loop spans 11 amino acids. Per the germline V gene, CDR1 is LGHDT and CDR2 is YNNKEL (reference sequence). Trimming pared 8 bases from V and 6 bases from J, leaving 9 bases between. CDR3 residues: CASRSGDTQYF. CDR3 DNA sequence: TGTGCCAGCCGCTCGGGGGATACGCAGTATTTT.

The sample holds a few counts of this clonotype. This may be a read error: a much more frequent sequence differs by one nucleotide. The J gene is TRBJ2-4, the V gene TRBV4-2, with D perhaps matching TRBD1 or TRBD2 (5 bases each). V was shortened by 6 bases and J by 13 bases, with 46 bases between the two germline ends. The CDR3 consists of 22 residues. Germline lookup yields CDR1 LGHNA and CDR2 YNFKEQ. CDR3 protein: CASRRGVKTYSSRGVEYNEQYF. The CDR3 DNA sequence: TGTGCCAGCAGAAGGGGCGTTAAAACCTACTCCTCAAGGGGAGTCGAGTACAATGAGCAGTACTTC.

This clonotype was seen only a few times. This chain links TRBV5-1 with TRBJ2-1, with 9 positions matching TRBD2. Germline trimming cut 0 bases from V and 4 bases from J; bases unmatched to any gene: 5. This CDR3 has 16 residues. Germline loops: CDR1 SGHRS, CDR2 YFSETQ. The DNA for the CDR3 is TGCGCCAGCAGCTTGGTGGGGACTAGCCTGTACAATGAGCAGTTCTTC. Its protein product is CASSLVGTSLYNEQFF.

The J gene is TRBJ2-3, the V gene TRBV15; D perhaps matches TRBD2 (5 bases). The CDR3 is 22 amino acids. V dropped 5 bases and J dropped 2 bases, with 35 bases sitting between them. Per the germline V gene, CDR1 is LNHNV and CDR2 is YYDKDF (reference sequence). The CDR3 loop reads CATSGRVSSWTHGERTTDTQYF. The DNA of the CDR3 is TGTGCCACCAGCGGAAGGGTCTCCAGCTGGACCCACGGGGAGCGGACCACAGATACGCAGTATTTT.

The table lists this clonotype with a few counts. CDR3 residues: CASSLAPSSAEQFF. The CDR3 DNA follows: TGTGCCAGCAGTTTAGCCCCTTCGTCGGCAGAGCAGTTCTTC. This chain uses TRBV28 with TRBJ2-1; D remains unclear. CDR3 length: 14 residues. V gave up 2 bases and J gave up 10 bases, with 15 bases separating them. CDR1 is MDHEN, CDR2 SYDVKM, per germline. The variable domain in full, with the rest retrieved from reference TRBV28 and TRBJ2-1, is DVKVTQSSRYLVKRTGEKVFLECVQDMDHENMFWYRQDPGLGLRLIYFSYDVKMKEKGDIPEGYSVSREKKERFSLILESASTNQTSMYLCASSLAPSSAEQFFGPGTRLTVL.

This clonotype was seen more than once but under ten times. The rearrangement joins TRBV7-6 to TRBJ2-5, with 13 bases that match TRBD2. Trimming at V came to 8 bases and at J to 4 bases, leaving 13 bases not matched to a gene. Germline V gene sequence: CDR1 SGHVS, CDR2 FNYEAQ. This CDR3 contains 17 residues. The CDR3 DNA is TGTGCCAGCGGCCTACTAGCGGGGGGGGCAAGCTTAGAGACCCAGTACTTC. Encoded protein: CASGLLAGGASLETQYF.

The chain couples TRBV20-1 to TRBJ2-1; 9 bases are a match to TRBD2. The CDR3 consists of 14 residues. Trimming took 6 bases from V and 7 from J; bases not matched to a gene: 10. Germline V gene sequence: CDR1 DFQATT, CDR2 SNEGSKA (reference sequence). The CDR3 spells CSACTSGSMNEQFF. CDR3 nucleotides: TGCAGTGCCTGTACTAGCGGGTCTATGAATGAGCAGTTCTTC.

The CDR3 reads CASSQEPLADTQYF. The DNA of the CDR3 is TGCGCCAGCAGCCAAGAGCCTCTAGCAGATACGCAGTATTTT. The chain joins TRBV4-1 to TRBJ2-3; D is ambiguous. The CDR3 runs 14 residues. V lost 0 bases and J lost 4, with 8 bases in between. Per germline, CDR1 MGHRA and CDR2 YSYEKL.

The J gene is TRBJ2-7, the V gene TRBV4-1, with 10 bases lining up with TRBD1. This CDR3 comprises 14 residues. CDR1 MGHRA and CDR2 YSYEKL come from the germline V gene. V shed 0 bases and J 5 bases; nucleotides not matched to a gene: 1. Here the CDR3 DNA reads TGCGCCAGCAGCCAAGAAGGGACAGGGGACGAGCAGTACTTC. It specifies CASSQEGTGDEQYF.

The chain recombines TRBV7-2 with TRBJ2-7; D might be TRBD2 (6 bases). V was pared by 5 bases and J by 3 bases, with 17 bases between. Germline V gene data show CDR1 as SGHTA and CDR2 as FQGNSA. The CDR3 is 15 amino acids. The CDR3 nucleotides are TGTGCCAGCAGCGGGGGACTGTCTTATGGCTACGAGCAGTACTTC. It translates to CASSGGLSYGYEQYF.